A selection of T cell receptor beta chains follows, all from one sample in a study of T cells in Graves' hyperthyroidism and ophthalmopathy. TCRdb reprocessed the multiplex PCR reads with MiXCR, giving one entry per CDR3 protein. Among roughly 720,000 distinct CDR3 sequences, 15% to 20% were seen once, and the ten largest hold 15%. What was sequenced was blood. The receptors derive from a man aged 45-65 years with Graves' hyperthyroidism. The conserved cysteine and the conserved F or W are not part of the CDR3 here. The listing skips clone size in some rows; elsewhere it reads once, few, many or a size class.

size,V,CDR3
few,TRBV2,ASSGSGSREQF
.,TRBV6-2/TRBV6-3,ASSYFDGAGEIQY
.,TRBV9,ASSVGGSPPNEQF
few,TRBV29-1,SVRTRGGTGELF
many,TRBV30,AWRSEKLF
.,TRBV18,ASSRTGGVLDTQY
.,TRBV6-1,ASSLGQGVGNQPQH
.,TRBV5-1,ASSLGPIGTNEKLF
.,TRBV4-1,ASSRGRLSSYEQY
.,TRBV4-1,ASSQQGISYEQY
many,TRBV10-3,AISDPTSGISQETQY
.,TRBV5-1,ASSLEGRTYGYT
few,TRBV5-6,ASNPIETDTQY
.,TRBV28,ASSTYTGHFYEQY
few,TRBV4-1,ASSQERPGTRITPLH
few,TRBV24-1,ATSDPDGTNYGYT
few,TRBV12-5,ASGFFAGASYNEQF
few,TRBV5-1,ASSLVLATSLNEQF
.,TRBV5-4,ASRGGLDPGELF
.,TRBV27,ASSLRGSGGNQYNEQF
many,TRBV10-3,AISRDSGANVLT
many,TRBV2,ASHRGGEQY
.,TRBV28,ASSLSPANYGYT
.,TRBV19,ASRGRGGGRATDTQY
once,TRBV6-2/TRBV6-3,ASSYSGEGVADTQY
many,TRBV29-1,SALDGVNTEAF
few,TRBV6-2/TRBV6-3,ASNQQPGGGQY
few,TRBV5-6,ASSSPGLAGPGGELF
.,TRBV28,ASGRPGTQY
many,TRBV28,ASSSRDLNTEAF
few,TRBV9,ASTPSPPGTGDTGELF
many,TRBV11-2,ASTPLDGWGETQY
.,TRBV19,ASSSEAGFSYEQY
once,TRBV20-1,SAEGWGRGDGNTIY
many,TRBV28,ASSPAPGTSGISDEQF
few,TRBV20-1,SARDSSRNEQF
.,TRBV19,ASGTGWGNEKLF
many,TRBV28,ASSLSTSSNYEQY
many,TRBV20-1,SANHGLVADQETQY
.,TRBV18,ASSPSRGANEKLF
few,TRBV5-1,ASSLADPNNEQF
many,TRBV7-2,ASSLYSGNEQF
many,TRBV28,ASIRGLAGVSYNEQF
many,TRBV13,ASSSATSVQETQY
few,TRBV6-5,ASSYSTGVGEKLF
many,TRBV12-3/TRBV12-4,ASSLVFGLMNTEAF
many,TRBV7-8,ASSLAMFGAGSTEAF
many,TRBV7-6,ASSKTGVLSGTKNIQY